This T cell receptor beta chain was documented in a study of blood T cell repertoires in COVID-19. The repertoire was sequenced with immunoSEQ multiplex PCR; TCRdb's copy has only in-frame clones and lacks some. The sample has about 97,000 clones, approximately 88% seen once; the top ten hold 3.5% to 5.5%. The CDR3 runs 14 residues. Germline V CDR1 and CDR2: SNHLY, FYNNEI. The germline V and J ends were trimmed by 4 bases and 0 bases, with 9 bases remaining between them. This chain uses TRBV2 with TRBJ1-1; no definite D call. The receptor's source is a human donor in a cohort sampled during active COVID-19. Sequenced material: peripheral blood. CDR3 residues: CASSGRRLNTEAFF. The CDR3 DNA reads as TGTGCCAGCAGTGGCAGGAGGCTGAACACTGAAGCTTTCTTT.